This T cell receptor beta chain appears in the sequencing data of a study of technical replicates of blood from several donors (dated by TCRdb to about 2017). This clone was seen only a few times. The antigen it recognizes is unknown. It has no much larger one-base neighbor in the sample; base qualities were not kept. Libraries came from the immunoSEQ multiplex PCR assay. The source is immuneACCESS, and TCRdb retained only in-frame sequences with V and J called. Part of the clones is not carried over; for the studies checked, unresolved V genes explain less than half of this, and the remainder is unexplained. The sample table shows tens of thousands of clones, and about 92% are seen once. Of the sample, about 0.26% is held by the ten largest clones. Relative to germline, V is missing 2 bases and J is missing 1 base, with 11 bases of the junction outside any gene match. Taken from cysteine to phenylalanine, the CDR3 has 17 residues. The sequence is cut down to CDR3 DNA, 51 bases in frame from base 1. Based on the germline V gene, the CDR1 and CDR2 sequences are SNHLY and FYNNEI.

The source of this sequence is a human donor in good health. The sequenced material came from T cells isolated from PBMCs. Recombination linked TRBV2 to TRBJ2-7, with TRBD1 identical over 7 junction bases. The CDR3 region has the sequence CASSEPIFRQGSYEQYF. The sequenced DNA is TGTGCCAGCAGTGAACCGATCTTTAGACAGGGATCCTACGAGCAGTACTTC.